This TCR beta chain derives from a study of blood T cell repertoires in COVID-19. In germline, CDR1 is LGHNA, CDR2 YSLEER. CDR3 length equals 16 residues. With V trimmed by 6 bases and J by 3 bases, 10 bases remained unmatched. This table comes from immunoSEQ multiplex PCR, and its TCRdb copy is limited to in-frame clones, with some not included. This repertoire shows approximately 97,000 clones, roughly 90% found once; its top ten account for roughly 5.6%. The sample taken for sequencing was peripheral blood. This receptor was identified in a woman in her 50s with COVID-19, enrolled during active disease. The chain uses TRBV4-3 and TRBJ2-2; TRBD2 aligns across 7 bases. The CDR3 bases are TGCGCCAGCAGTTTAACAGCCCGGGGGGACACCGGGGAGCTGTTTTTT. Amino acids: CASSLTARGDTGELFF.